This T cell receptor (beta chain) was profiled in a study of T cells in Graves' hyperthyroidism and ophthalmopathy. Researchers took RNA transcripts and amplified the TCR beta CDR3 regions from them. The TCR CDR3 first-round RT-PCR relied on the HTBI primer set. TCRdb used MiXCR to reprocess the multiplex PCR reads, holding one entry per CDR3 protein. The table records hundreds of thousands of distinct CDR3 sequences, more than 11% of them present only once. This CDR3 has 14 amino acids. Germline V lookup: CDR1 LNHDA, CDR2 SQIVND (reference sequence). V shed 3 bases, J shed 5 bases, and the junction held 3 bases outside the gene matches. From roughly 10 ml of fresh peripheral blood, PBMCs were isolated.

The clonotype comes from a woman in her twenties or thirties with Graves' hyperthyroidism. Sequencing was done on a sample of blood. The rearrangement uses TRBV19 and TRBJ2-7; 11 bases line up with TRBD2. CDR3 in amino acids: CASSMLLAGDEQYF. The CDR3 DNA follows: TGTGCCAGTAGTATGTTACTAGCGGGAGACGAGCAGTACTTC.